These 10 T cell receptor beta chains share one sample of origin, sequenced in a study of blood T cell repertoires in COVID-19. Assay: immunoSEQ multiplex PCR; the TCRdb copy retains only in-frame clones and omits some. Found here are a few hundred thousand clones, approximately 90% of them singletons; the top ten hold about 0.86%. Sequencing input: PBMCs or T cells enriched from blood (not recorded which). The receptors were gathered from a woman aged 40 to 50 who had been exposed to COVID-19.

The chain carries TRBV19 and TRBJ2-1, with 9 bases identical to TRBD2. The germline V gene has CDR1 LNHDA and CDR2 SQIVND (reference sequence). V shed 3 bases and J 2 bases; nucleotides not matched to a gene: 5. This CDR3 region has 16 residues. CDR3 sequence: CASSIAPSGTYNEQFF. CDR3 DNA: TGTGCCAGTAGTATCGCCCCTAGCGGGACCTACAATGAGCAGTTCTTC.

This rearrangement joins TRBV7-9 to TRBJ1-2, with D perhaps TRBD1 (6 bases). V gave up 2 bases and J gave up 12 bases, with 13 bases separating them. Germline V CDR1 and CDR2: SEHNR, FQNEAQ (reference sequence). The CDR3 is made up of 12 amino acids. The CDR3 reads CASSLLDSGNTF. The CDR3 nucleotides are TGTGCCAGCAGCTTATTGGACAGCGGGAACACCTTC.

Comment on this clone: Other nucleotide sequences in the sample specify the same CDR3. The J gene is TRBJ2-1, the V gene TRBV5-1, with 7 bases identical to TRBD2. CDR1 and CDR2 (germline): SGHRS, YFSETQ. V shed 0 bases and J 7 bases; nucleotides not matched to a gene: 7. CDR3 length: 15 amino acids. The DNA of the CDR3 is TGCGCCAGCAGCTTGGTCCCGGGGGGTCAGAATGAGCAGTTCTTC. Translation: CASSLVPGGQNEQFF.

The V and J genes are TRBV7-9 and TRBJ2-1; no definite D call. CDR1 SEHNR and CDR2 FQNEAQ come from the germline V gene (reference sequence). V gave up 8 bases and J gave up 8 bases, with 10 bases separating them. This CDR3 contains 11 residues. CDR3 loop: CASPGSHEQFF. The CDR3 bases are TGTGCCAGCCCCGGTTCCCATGAGCAGTTCTTC.

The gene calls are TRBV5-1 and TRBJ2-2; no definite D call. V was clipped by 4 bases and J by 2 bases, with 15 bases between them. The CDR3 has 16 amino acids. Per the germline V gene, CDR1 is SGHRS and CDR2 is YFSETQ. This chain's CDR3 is CASSAGRVANTGELFF. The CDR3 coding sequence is TGCGCCAGCAGCGCCGGCCGGGTAGCAAACACCGGGGAGCTGTTTTTT.

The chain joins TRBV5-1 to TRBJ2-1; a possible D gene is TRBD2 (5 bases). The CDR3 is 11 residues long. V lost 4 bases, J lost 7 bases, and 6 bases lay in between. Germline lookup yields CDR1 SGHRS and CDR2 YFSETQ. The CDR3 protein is CASSRGNEQFF. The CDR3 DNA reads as TGCGCCAGCAGCCGGGGTAATGAGCAGTTCTTC.

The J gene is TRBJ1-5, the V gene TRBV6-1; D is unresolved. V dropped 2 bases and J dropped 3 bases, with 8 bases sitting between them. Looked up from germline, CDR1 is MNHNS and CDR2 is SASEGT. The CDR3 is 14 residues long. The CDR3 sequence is CASSELGVNQPQHF. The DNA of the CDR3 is TGTGCCAGCAGTGAACTCGGGGTCAATCAGCCCCAGCATTTT.

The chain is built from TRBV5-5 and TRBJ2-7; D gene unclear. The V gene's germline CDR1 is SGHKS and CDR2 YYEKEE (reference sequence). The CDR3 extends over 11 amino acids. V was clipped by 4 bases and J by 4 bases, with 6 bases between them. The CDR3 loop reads CASSLNYEQYF. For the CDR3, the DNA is TGTGCCAGCAGCCTTAATTACGAGCAGTACTTC.

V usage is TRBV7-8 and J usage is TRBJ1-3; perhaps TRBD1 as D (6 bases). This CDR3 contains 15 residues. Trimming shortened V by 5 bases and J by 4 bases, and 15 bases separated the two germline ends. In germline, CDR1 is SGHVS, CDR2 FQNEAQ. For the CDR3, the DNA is TGTGCCAGCAGCCAAAACAGGGTTGGAGGAAACACCATATATTTT. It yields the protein CASSQNRVGGNTIYF.

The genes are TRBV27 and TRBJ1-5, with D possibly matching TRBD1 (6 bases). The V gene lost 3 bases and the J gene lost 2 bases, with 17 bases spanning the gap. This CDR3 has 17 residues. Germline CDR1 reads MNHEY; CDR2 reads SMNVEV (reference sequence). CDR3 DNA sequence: TGTGCCAGCAGTTTGTTGGGGGCCAGAGATGGCAATCAGCCCCAGCATTTT. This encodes CASSLLGARDGNQPQHF.